The TCR beta chain under discussion was sequenced for a study of Ad26.COV2.S vaccination and SARS-CoV-2 variants. Overall study context: The donor participated in the COV1001 trial, in its Ad26.COV2.S arm.

Data came from immunoSEQ multiplex PCR; TCRdb stores just in-frame clones and leaves some out. Counted here are 300,000 to 350,000 clones, just over 85% occurring once; the ten biggest clones make up around 2%. CDR1 and CDR2 (germline): SNHLY, FYNNEI. V shed 4 bases and J shed 1 base, with 10 bases lying between them. The CDR3 length is 14 residues. Study results and caveats: Substantial response breadth was reportedly seen for spike-specific CD8+ and CD4+ T cells after vaccination.

The table lists this clone with a few counts. The antigen is not known. Specified treatment: over 15 received Ad26.COV2.S at low or high dose, single or two shots; roughly five received placebo; per-sample allocation not given. The investigators took samples on day 63 after the first vaccine or placebo injection. Donation came from an adult in Boston who was aged 18-55 years. The study used a vaccine consisting of an Ad26 vector that expressed Wuhan-strain SARS-CoV-2 spike. The sample was peripheral blood, taken in a trial of Ad26.COV2.S vaccine versus placebo. The clonotype comes from a person aged 18-60 years who received the Ad26.COV2.S COVID-19 vaccine or a placebo. This chain links TRBV2 with TRBJ1-1, with no clear D. The CDR3 here is CASSGEGGNTEAFF. For the CDR3, the DNA is TGTGCCAGCAGTGGAGAAGGTGGGAACACTGAAGCTTTCTTT.